This T cell receptor (beta chain) derives from a study of T cell responses to AZD1222 COVID-19 vaccine (dated by TCRdb to about 2021). In terms of the full investigation: A total of approximately 240 trial participants underwent TCR sequencing, of whom about 210 had received two doses of AZD1222 and approximately 25 had received two doses of the MenACWY control vaccine. Enrollment into the trials was organized by age into subgroups of 18-55, 56-69 and 70-plus years, and those subgroups contained approximately 150, 30 and 60 TCR-sequenced participants, respectively. Results and caveats for the whole study, not just this receptor: Reportedly, close to half of the unique spike-specific TCRs recognized epitopes lying outside the regions that are mutated in the B.1.351 and B.1.1.7 variants. A significant rise in spike-specific TCR breadth and depth was observed after two AZD1222 doses relative to day 0 and relative to MenACWY recipients. Conclusions about previously exposed vaccinees were limited because only six AZD1222 recipients were SARS-CoV-2 seropositive at baseline. No day 14 peak-response samples were available, so repertoires were characterized only after the peak T cell response. In the small 56-69-year group, the increase in depth fell short of significance, most likely because of low power. CD4 TCRs associated with the vaccine covered the entire spike protein, and the dominant responses were in regions 160-218 and 743-854. Participants were mostly white British and included more females than males, and it was suggested by the authors that clonal diversity may have been underestimated.

On this clone itself: Its antigen is still unknown. Base quality data are lacking; no much larger clone is found one base away.

Reading from cysteine to phenylalanine, the CDR3 counts 15 amino acids. The sequence is cut down to CDR3 DNA, 45 bases in frame from base 1. Here V drops 4 bases and J drops 4 bases, and the junction holds 10 bases not matched to any gene. CDR1 and CDR2 (MRHNA, SNTAGT) derive from the germline V gene. The CDR3 regions of human TCRbeta chains were analyzed by immunosequencing. On the study's bioinformatics: TCRs in the repertoires were matched against a reference library of SARS-CoV-2-specific TCRs that had been generated with the MIRA antigen-specificity platform. Breadth meant the fraction of unique TCRs that were SARS-CoV-2-associated, whereas depth meant the fraction of total T cells that were SARS-CoV-2-associated. Using the MIRA data, each spike-specific TCR was assigned both to the spike region to which the TCR was reactive and to a CD4 or CD8 class. Log10-transformed breadth and depth values were compared by one-way ANOVA with Sidak's multiple comparisons tests. In TCRdb, the immuneACCESS table is reduced to in-frame sequences with V and J assigned. These tables do not hold every clone; where another copy was compared, an unresolved V gene accounts for under half, and the others remain unexplained. That table is the source of V, J and clone size, and D and trimming were worked out from the DNA. This sample comprises 100,000 to 150,000 clones, 92% of them detected only once. The ten largest clones capture around 1.1% of the sample.

Taken with the paper, the label for time point translates to: about 28 days (+/-7) after the second vaccine dose. AZD1222 recipients whose second dose came at about 4 weeks and those whose second dose came at about 12 weeks were combined into one group, since spike-specific TCR depth and breadth did not differ between the two schedules. Samples from vaccinated people were obtained from the UK trials COV001 and COV002, which included a single-blind randomized controlled phase 2/3 trial of AZD1222 (ChAdOx1 nCoV-19) in healthy adults. Trial participant PBMC samples were collected at day 0 and day 28 after the second dose for TCRbeta chain sequencing.

Source: peripheral blood, taken 28 days after the second AZD1222 dose. The rearranged segments are TRBV6-4 and TRBJ2-7, with 7 bases aligning to TRBD2. This receptor was identified in an adult who received the AZD1222 COVID-19 vaccine. The CDR3 amino acid sequence is: CASSGPKAGRYEQYF. The bases are TGTGCCAGCAGTGGTCCCAAAGCGGGACGATACGAGCAGTACTTC.